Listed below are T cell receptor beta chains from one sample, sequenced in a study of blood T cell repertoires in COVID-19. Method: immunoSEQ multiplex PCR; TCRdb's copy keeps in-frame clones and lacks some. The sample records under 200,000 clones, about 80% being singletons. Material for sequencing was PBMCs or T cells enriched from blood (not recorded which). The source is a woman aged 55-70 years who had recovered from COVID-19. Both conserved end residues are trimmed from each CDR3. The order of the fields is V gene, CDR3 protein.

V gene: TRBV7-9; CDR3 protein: ASSLKGANTEAF
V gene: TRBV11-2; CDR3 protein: ASSPGNRLNTEAF
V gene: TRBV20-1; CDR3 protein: SASPWNTIY
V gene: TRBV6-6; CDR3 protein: ASSYKGRNEQY
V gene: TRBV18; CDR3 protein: ASSPKNTGELF
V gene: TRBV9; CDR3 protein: ASSLTGGLTNTEAF
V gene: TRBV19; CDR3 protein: ASSPTSLVTGELF
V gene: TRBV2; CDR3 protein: ASSPTGGSFPQH
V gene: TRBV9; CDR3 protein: ASSALGTDTQY
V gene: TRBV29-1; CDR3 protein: SVKDSFGLGYGYT
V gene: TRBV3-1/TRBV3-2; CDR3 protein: ASSQSRTATGELF
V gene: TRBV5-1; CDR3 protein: ASSNYGELF
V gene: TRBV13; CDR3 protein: ASSSSGYNEQF
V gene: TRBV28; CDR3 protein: ASSLSGYNEQF
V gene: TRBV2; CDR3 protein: ASKLAGVTGELF
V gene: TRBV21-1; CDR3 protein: ASSMADRQTPDTQY
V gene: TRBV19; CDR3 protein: ASSGTRGYASYEQY
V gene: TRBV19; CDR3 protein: ASSKGATGGDEQF
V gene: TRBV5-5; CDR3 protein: ASSLVAGGSGELF
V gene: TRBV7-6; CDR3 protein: ASSLSGEGTQY
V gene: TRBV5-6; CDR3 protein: ASTMGGNPEAF
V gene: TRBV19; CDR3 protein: ASNSLGQGSQPQH
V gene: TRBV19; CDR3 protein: ASKVSGVITGELF
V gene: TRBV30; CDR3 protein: AWSNGQGSFQPQH
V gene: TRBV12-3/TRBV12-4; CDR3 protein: ASSPYPTVDYT
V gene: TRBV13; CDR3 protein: ASSNRDRGNPTNEKLF
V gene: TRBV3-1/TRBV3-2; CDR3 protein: ASSQRGSGTGELF
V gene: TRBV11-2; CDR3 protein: ASSQAGVHLQY
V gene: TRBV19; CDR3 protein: ASSPGGWGFYEQY
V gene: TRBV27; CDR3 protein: ASRVDAALGNTIY
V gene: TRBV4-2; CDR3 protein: ASSQVGLADTGELF
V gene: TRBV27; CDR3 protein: ASSYYRDNQPQH
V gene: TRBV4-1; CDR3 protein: ASSQRQSNNSPLH
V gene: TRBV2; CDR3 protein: ASETSGGREGANVLT
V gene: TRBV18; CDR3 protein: ASSPNRAENTEAF
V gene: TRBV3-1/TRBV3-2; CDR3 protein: ASSLRQGLGGETQY
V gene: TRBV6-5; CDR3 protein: ASRTDYTEAF
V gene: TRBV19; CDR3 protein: ASSQVGDSNRGYT
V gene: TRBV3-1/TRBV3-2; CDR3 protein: ASSHGQGAYEQY
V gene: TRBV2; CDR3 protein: ASSVTGGDTEAF
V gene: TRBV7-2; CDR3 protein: ASSLAGTSTSGNTIY
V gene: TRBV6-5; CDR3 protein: ASRTGRMNTEAF
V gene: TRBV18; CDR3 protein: ASSPAAVSSYEQY
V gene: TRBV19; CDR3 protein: ASILGGISGNTIY
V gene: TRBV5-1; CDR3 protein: ATSPGGGKYGYT
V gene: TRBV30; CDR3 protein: AWSVGAGNT
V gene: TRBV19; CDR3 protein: ASTTEKGQLALNTEAF